One and the same sample provided the 25 T cell receptor beta chains below, sequenced in a study of T cell changes during pregnancy in multiple sclerosis. Profiled with immunoSEQ multiplex PCR; TCRdb holds only in-frame clones, not every one. This table has tens of thousands of clones, under 95% appearing once. The sequenced sample was CD4+ T cells from peripheral blood mononuclear cells, obtained after pregnancy. These receptors came from a female donor with multiple sclerosis, enrolled in a pregnancy study.

The J gene is TRBJ1-1, the V gene TRBV7-9; the D is unclear. V was cut by 3 bases and J by 3 bases, with 11 bases left in between. Germline V gives CDR1 SEHNR, CDR2 FQNEAQ (reference sequence). This CDR3 has 14 amino acids. The chain's CDR3 is CASSFGGVYTEAFF. The DNA of the CDR3 is TGTGCCAGCAGCTTCGGAGGTGTTTACACTGAAGCTTTCTTT.

The V gene is TRBV7-2, the J gene TRBJ1-2; maybe TRBD1 (5 bases). From germline, CDR1 is SGHTA and CDR2 FQGNSA. The CDR3 loop spans 13 amino acids. V was pared by 5 bases and J by 3 bases, with 10 bases between. The CDR3, as DNA: TGTGCCAGCAGCAAACCGACAGACTATGGCTACACCTTC. Protein: CASSKPTDYGYTF.

This chain connects TRBV7-2 to TRBJ2-2; 7 bases are a match to TRBD1. Germline values: CDR1 SGHTA, CDR2 FQGNSA. The CDR3 is 19 residues long. V dropped 2 bases and J dropped 4; count of bases not matched to a gene: 16. The CDR3 here is CASSLIATGTFRGTGELFF. DNA for the CDR3: TGTGCCAGCAGCTTAATAGCGACAGGGACCTTCCGAGGCACCGGGGAGCTGTTTTTT. The whole variable domain, remainder taken from reference TRBV7-2 and TRBJ2-2, is GAGVSQSPSNKVTEKGKDVELRCDPISGHTALYWYRQSLGQGLEFLIYFQGNSAPDKSGLPSDRFSAERTGGSVSTLTIQRTQQEDSAVYLCASSLIATGTFRGTGELFFGEGSRLTVL.

This clone has just a few counts. This chain links TRBV6-7 with TRBJ1-6, with D uncertain. Being an ORF, TRBV6-7 has a function that is uncertain. The ends were cut back, 7 bases at V and 6 bases at J, with 16 bases in the middle. This CDR3 region has 15 residues. CDR3 nucleotide sequence: TGTGCCAGCAAGGAGATAAGATCAATTAATTCACCCCTCCACTTT. Translation gives CASKEIRSINSPLHF.

The chain is built from TRBV7-8 and TRBJ1-1, with a tentative D call TRBD1 (5 bases). The CDR3 totals 15 residues. V was cut by 0 bases and J by 0 bases, with 8 bases left in between. Germline lookup yields CDR1 SGHVS and CDR2 FQNEAQ. The CDR3, as DNA: TGTGCCAGCAGCTTAGCGACAGCGATGAACACTGAAGCTTTCTTT. It translates to CASSLATAMNTEAFF. The full variable domain, its missing parts supplied by reference TRBV7-8 and TRBJ1-1, is GAGVSQSPRYKVAKRGQDVALRCDPISGHVSLFWYQQALGQGPEFLTYFQNEAQLDKSGLPSDRFFAERPEGSVSTLKIQRTQQEDSAVYLCASSLATAMNTEAFFGQGTRLTVV.

The chain's CDR3 is CSAAGGTNYGYTF. CDR3 DNA sequence: TGCAGCGCCGCAGGGGGTACTAACTATGGCTACACCTTC. The rearrangement joins TRBV29-1 to TRBJ1-2, with 7 bases aligning to TRBD1. Germline V gene lookup returns CDR1 SQVTM and CDR2 ANQGSEA. V lost 7 bases to trimming and J lost 0 bases; unmatched junction nucleotides: 5. CDR3 length: 13 residues.

This chain joins TRBV2 and TRBJ1-3; D possibly corresponds to TRBD1 (6 bases). Germline V gene sequence: CDR1 SNHLY, CDR2 FYNNEI. Trimming cost V 4 bases and J 4 bases, with 8 bases left between them. This CDR3 contains 13 residues. The CDR3 reads CASSGGTGNTIYF. In DNA, the CDR3 is TGTGCCAGCAGTGGTGGGACAGGAAACACCATATATTTT.

The chain links TRBV6-6 to TRBJ2-6, with 7 bases identical to TRBD1. The CDR3 length is 15 residues. The J segment lost 2 bases and the V segment lost 6 bases, leaving 4 bases of the junction unmatched. Germline lookup yields CDR1 MNHNY and CDR2 SVGAGI (reference sequence). This CDR3 is CASSSRGPGANVLTF. The CDR3 coding sequence is TGTGCCAGCAGCAGTAGGGGGCCTGGGGCCAACGTCCTGACTTTC.

The chain is built from TRBV11-3 and TRBJ2-1; 11 bases align to TRBD2. From germline, CDR1 is SGHNT and CDR2 YENEEA. The CDR3 is 15 residues long. V lost 5 bases to trimming and J lost 7 bases; unmatched junction nucleotides: 7. DNA of the CDR3: TGTGCCAGCAGCCAGGCTAGCGGGGGGACGAATGAGCAGTTCTTC. It yields the protein CASSQASGGTNEQFF.

The chain combines TRBV13 with TRBJ1-3, with TRBD1 matching 8 bases. The CDR3 has 16 residues. Trimming removed 5 bases from V and 0 bases from J; junction bases left unmatched: 6. The germline V gene encodes CDR1 PRHDT and CDR2 FYEKMQ (reference sequence). The CDR3: CASSKDRALSGNTIYF. The CDR3 DNA sequence: TGTGCCAGCAGCAAGGACAGGGCTCTCTCTGGAAACACCATATATTTT.

This chain uses TRBV19 with TRBJ2-2, with D possibly matching TRBD2 (6 bases). V dropped 7 bases and J dropped 5 bases, with 23 bases sitting between them. Germline assignment: CDR1 LNHDA and CDR2 SQIVND (reference sequence). This CDR3 has 17 amino acids. CDR3 DNA sequence: TGTGCCAGTACCCCGGAGGGGATAGGGGTAAATACCGGGGAGCTGTTTTTT. It translates to CASTPEGIGVNTGELFF.

The chain uses TRBV9 and TRBJ2-7; the D gene is possibly TRBD1 (6 bases). V was cut by 4 bases and J by 5 bases, with 13 bases left in between. CDR3 size: 13 residues. The germline V gene has CDR1 SGDLS and CDR2 YYNGEE. The CDR3 DNA sequence: TGTGCCAGCAGCCCACCACAGGGCCACGAGCAGTACTTC. Translation: CASSPPQGHEQYF.

The rearrangement links TRBV7-3 to TRBJ2-1; D is perhaps TRBD2 (5 bases). V lost 1 base, J lost 2 bases, and 9 bases lay in between. Germline values: CDR1 SGHTA, CDR2 FQGTGA. This CDR3 contains 15 residues. CDR3 region: CASSLNSGTYNEQFF. CDR3 DNA: TGTGCCAGCAGCTTAAATTCCGGGACCTACAATGAGCAGTTCTTC.

The rearrangement uses TRBV10-3 and TRBJ1-2, with D tentatively TRBD1 (5 bases). Germline V gives CDR1 ENHRY, CDR2 SYGVKD. V was cut by 0 bases and J by 10 bases, with 18 bases left in between. The CDR3 extends over 15 amino acids. CDR3 bases: TGTGCCATCAGTGAGTCGCTTTCCGGGACGGGACTCTACACCTTC. This sequence encodes CAISESLSGTGLYTF.

J is TRBJ2-3 and V is TRBV19, with D maybe TRBD2 (6 bases). The CDR3 covers 16 residues. With 5 bases removed from V and 0 bases from J, the gap between germline ends came to 15 bases. Germline V gene data show CDR1 as LNHDA and CDR2 as SQIVND (reference sequence). The CDR3 region is CASSLGGSSSTDTQYF. CDR3 sequence (DNA): TGTGCCAGTAGTCTCGGGGGAAGTTCTAGCACAGATACGCAGTATTTT.

The chain uses TRBV30 and TRBJ2-2; 7 bases match TRBD2. Looked up from germline, CDR1 is GTSNPN and CDR2 is SVGIG (reference sequence). This CDR3 has 16 residues. J gave up 6 bases and V 0 bases, and 10 bases lay outside the gene matches. The CDR3 nucleotides are TGTGCCTGGAGTGTACGACGAGGCGGGAGAGCCGGGGAGCTGTTTTTT. It translates to CAWSVRRGGRAGELFF. Combining the CDR3 with reference TRBV30 and TRBJ2-2 gives the whole variable domain SQTIHQWPATLVQPVGSPLSLECTVEGTSNPNLYWYRQAAGRGLQLLFYSVGIGQISSEVPQNLSASRPQDRQFILSSKKLLLSDSGFYLCAWSVRRGGRAGELFFGEGSRLTVL.

The gene calls are TRBV4-1 and TRBJ2-3; 8 bases align to TRBD1. CDR1 is MGHRA, CDR2 YSYEKL, per germline. Trimming at V came to 4 bases and at J to 1 base, leaving 1 base not matched to a gene. The CDR3 has 14 amino acids. CDR3: CASSLDRGTDTQYF. In DNA, the CDR3 is TGCGCCAGCAGCCTGGACAGGGGCACAGATACGCAGTATTTT.

This sequence joins TRBV6-1 and TRBJ2-7; D is perhaps TRBD2 (6 bases). Germline CDR1 and CDR2: MNHNS and SASEGT. The CDR3 contains 14 residues. V was shortened by 8 bases and J by 5 bases, with 19 bases between the two germline ends. The CDR3 DNA follows: TGTGCCAGCGGCCAAGCGGGCCTTCAGAACGAGCAGTACTTC. It yields the protein CASGQAGLQNEQYF.

The rearrangement uses TRBV7-2 and TRBJ1-3, with TRBD1 matching over 9 bases. The CDR3 spans 17 residues. Unmatched junction bases numbered 8, after V lost 3 bases and J lost 2 bases. The germline CDR1 and CDR2 sequences are SGHTA and FQGNSA. CDR3 loop: CASSLGGQGQTGNTIYF. The CDR3 DNA follows: TGTGCCAGCAGCTTGGGGGGACAGGGCCAAACTGGAAACACCATATATTTT. Looking up the rest from reference TRBV7-2 and TRBJ1-3 gives the full variable domain: GAGVSQSPSNKVTEKGKDVELRCDPISGHTALYWYRQSLGQGLEFLIYFQGNSAPDKSGLPSDRFSAERTGGSVSTLTIQRTQQEDSAVYLCASSLGGQGQTGNTIYFGEGSWLTVV.

The genes are TRBV19 and TRBJ1-2; 7 nucleotides line up with TRBD1. With V trimmed by 6 bases and J by 2 bases, 3 bases remained unmatched. From germline, CDR1 is LNHDA and CDR2 SQIVND (reference sequence). The CDR3 contains 13 residues. The CDR3 bases are TGTGCCAGTAGCCGGGGACAGAACTATGGCTACACCTTC. Amino acids: CASSRGQNYGYTF.

The chain combines TRBV7-6 with TRBJ2-3, with 10 bases matching TRBD2. CDR3 length equals 17 residues. V shed 1 base, J shed 3 bases, and the junction held 7 bases outside the gene matches. The V gene's germline CDR1 is SGHVS and CDR2 FNYEAQ. The CDR3 here is CASSLGGLAAITDTQYF. The CDR3 nucleotides read TGTGCCAGCAGCTTAGGCGGACTAGCGGCTATAACAGATACGCAGTATTTT. The whole variable domain, filled in from reference TRBV7-6 and TRBJ2-3, reads GAGVSQSPRYKVTKRGQDVALRCDPISGHVSLYWYRQALGQGPEFLTYFNYEAQQDKSGLPNDRFSAERPEGSISTLTIQRTEQRDSAMYRCASSLGGLAAITDTQYFGPGTRLTVL.

The chain joins TRBV28 to TRBJ1-2; TRBD1 aligns across 8 bases. CDR1 MDHEN and CDR2 SYDVKM come from the germline V gene. The V and J ends lost 6 bases and 5 bases, in that order; junction bases with no gene match: 5. CDR3 size: 13 residues. The CDR3 DNA follows: TGTGCCAGCAGGGACAGGGAGATTTATGGCTACACCTTC. Translation gives CASRDREIYGYTF.

The rearrangement links TRBV5-1 to TRBJ2-7; the match to TRBD1 covers 8 bases. V trimming: 3 bases; J trimming: 6 bases; junction bases outside the gene matches: 5. Germline assignment: CDR1 SGHRS and CDR2 YFSETQ. The CDR3 loop spans 13 amino acids. CDR3 in amino acids: CASSSDRAREQYF. The CDR3 DNA reads TGCGCCAGCAGCTCGGACAGGGCCCGCGAGCAGTACTTC.

In this sample, this clone turned up once. The chain recombines TRBV7-6 with TRBJ2-7; 9 bases are a match to TRBD1. The V gene's germline CDR1 is SGHVS and CDR2 FNYEAQ. This CDR3 is 17 amino acids long. Germline trimming cut 1 base from V and 4 bases from J; bases unmatched to any gene: 11. CDR3 region: CASSLEGGGQGRYEQYF. In DNA, the CDR3 is TGTGCCAGCAGCTTAGAGGGGGGGGGACAGGGCCGATACGAGCAGTACTTC. Filled out from reference TRBV7-6 and TRBJ2-7, the complete variable domain reads GAGVSQSPRYKVTKRGQDVALRCDPISGHVSLYWYRQALGQGPEFLTYFNYEAQQDKSGLPNDRFSAERPEGSISTLTIQRTEQRDSAMYRCASSLEGGGQGRYEQYFGPGTRLTVT.

The J gene is TRBJ2-7, the V gene TRBV11-2; 10 bases line up with TRBD2. The germline CDR1 and CDR2 sequences are SGHAT and FQNNGV. V trimming: 3 bases; J trimming: 3 bases; junction bases outside the gene matches: 5. The CDR3 consists of 15 residues. DNA for the CDR3: TGTGCCAGCAGCTTCGGGACTAGCGCACGCTACGAGCAGTACTTC. This encodes CASSFGTSARYEQYF. Using reference TRBV11-2 and TRBJ2-7 for the parts outside the CDR3, the full variable domain is EAGVAQSPRYKIIEKRQSVAFWCNPISGHATLYWYQQILGQGPKLLIQFQNNGVVDDSQLPKDRFSAERLKGVDSTLKIQPAKLEDSAVYLCASSFGTSARYEQYFGPGTRLTVT.